Listed here is a single T cell receptor (beta chain). What it binds is unknown. The CDR3 covers 15 residues. V lost 2 bases, J lost 4 bases, and 12 bases lay in between. CDR1 and CDR2 (germline): MNHEY, SVGEGT. The sample originates from a study of T cell responses to AZD1222 COVID-19 vaccine. Study information: Second doses that came at about 4 or about 12 weeks were put together. The study's findings and limits: It should be noted that donors were predominantly white British and more often female, and clonal diversity was possibly underestimated. Distributed over spike, vaccine-associated CD4 TCRs predominated at 160-218 and 743-854.

Method: immunoSEQ multiplex PCR; TCRdb's copy keeps in-frame clones and lacks some. The sample lists 85,000 to 130,000 clones; around 90% were seen once. This TCR derives from an adult in good health. The rearrangement joins TRBV6-2 or TRBV6-3 to TRBJ1-5; D is unresolved. The specimen was peripheral blood, collected on day 0 of AZD1222 vaccination. CDR3 bases: TGTGCCAGCAGTTACGTGGGCAGCCAGAATCAGCCCCAGCATTTT. Protein product: CASSYVGSQNQPQHF.